The rows below give T cell receptor beta chains drawn from one sample of a study of metastatic and nonmetastatic thyroid tumors. TCRdb re-clonotyped the PCR reads via MiXCR. The sample has roughly 5,100 clones; about 22% are singletons. Sequences were obtained from tumor tissue. The receptors shown here come from a male donor with papillary thyroid cancer or a benign thyroid nodule (not recorded which). Some clones in this sample may be carry-over from other donors' samples. The CDR3 runs from the conserved cysteine through the conserved F or W. The D gene is left open where the match is weak. The size entry is marked missing in some rows and otherwise reads once, few, many or a size class.

TRBV28	TRBD1	TRBJ1-6	-	TGTGCCAGCAGTTCACGCCAGGGGGTGTTTAATTCACCCCTCCACTTT	CASSSRQGVFNSPLHF
TRBV28	-	TRBJ1-4	few	TGTGCCAGCAGTTTCTCAGGGGTTCGGGAAAAACTGTTTTTT	CASSFSGVREKLFF
TRBV28	-	TRBJ1-6	-	TGTGCCAGCAGTTTATCGGGTTCGGGGGTTCACCTCCACTTT	CASSLSGSGVHLHF
TRBV30	-	TRBJ2-7	few	TGTGCCTGGAGTGCCCCCGGGCCGATCCGCTCCGGGAGCTCCTACGAGCAGTACTTC	CAWSAPGPIRSGSSYEQYF
TRBV5-6	-	TRBJ2-7	-	TGTGCCAGCACCTCGGAGGGGGAGCAGTACTTC	CASTSEGEQYF
TRBV6-1	TRBD2	TRBJ2-7	medium-sized	TGTGCCAGCACCCCAGGACTAGCGGAATACGAGCAGTACTTC	CASTPGLAEYEQYF
TRBV30	-	TRBJ2-1	-	TGTGCCTGGAAGGGGGAGCCGGGGCAGTTTGTCGATGAGCAGTTCTTC	CAWKGEPGQFVDEQFF
TRBV30	-	TRBJ1-6	many	TGTGCCTGGAGTATCGGGCAGCGAAGTAATTCACCCCTCCACTTT	CAWSIGQRSNSPLHF
TRBV7-8	-	TRBJ2-2	-	TGTGCCAGCAGCGCACACCGGGGCACCGGGGAGCTGTTTTTT	CASSAHRGTGELFF
TRBV24-1	-	TRBJ2-5	medium-sized	TGTGCCACCAGTGATTGGGCGAAGGAGACCCAGTACTTC	CATSDWAKETQYF
TRBV14	-	TRBJ2-5	many	TGTGCCAGCAGCCCCCGACTAGACCTCCAAGAGACCCAGTACTTC	CASSPRLDLQETQYF
TRBV15	-	TRBJ2-3	medium-sized	TGTGCCACCAGCAGAGCCCCGCGGCCTAGCACAGATACGCAGTATTTT	CATSRAPRPSTDTQYF
TRBV6-1	-	TRBJ2-1	hyperexpanded	TGTGCCAGCTGGCCAGCGGACTCCTACAATGAGCAGTTCTTC	CASWPADSYNEQFF